This TCR beta chain was documented in a study of cytomegalovirus exposure and HLA in healthy donors. It was with 60 Vbeta and 13 Jbeta primers that the PCR ran. TCRdb keeps only in-frame clones here, not all; method: immunoSEQ multiplex PCR. The profile shows 85,000 to 100,000 clones, roughly four fifths of them singletons. This CDR3 comprises 14 residues. Germline values: CDR1 ENHRY, CDR2 SYGVKD. This clone was seen only once. The antigen remains undetermined. At one boundary the junction diverges from the germline segment, which might be a read error. Study-wide results and limits: Beyond CMV serostatus, there was no information to go on about immune exposure. Altogether, some 170 TCR beta chains were recorded as cytomegalovirus-associated.

The chain recombines TRBV10-3 with TRBJ1-2; the match to TRBD1 covers 11 bases. The sequence came from a human donor in good health. The sequenced material came from PBMCs. CDR3 region: CAMARDRGSRMKFF. CDR3 nucleotides: TGTGCCATGGCCCGGGACAGGGGGAGCAGAATGAAATTCTTC.